The sequence of this TCR beta chain was determined in a study of blood T cell repertoires in COVID-19. Study in general: There were acute and convalescent COVID-19 samples, and they came from the United States, Italy and Spain. T cells, B-cell-depleted T cells, or PBMCs provided the cDNA or gDNA that served as material.

This CDR3 has 16 amino acids. V lost 0 bases to trimming and J lost 2 bases, with 11 bases between them. CDR1 and CDR2 from the germline V gene are SNHLY and FYNNEI. In the original processing: The assay estimated nucleated cells by amplifying reference gene primers. Sequenced by immunoSEQ multiplex PCR; TCRdb stores in-frame clones only, minus some. The DNA was the basis for D and trimming; V, J and clone size are from that table. The profile shows roughly 670,000 clones, approximately 90% of them singletons. Sequenced material: peripheral blood. The rearrangement joins TRBV2 to TRBJ1-5; a weak D match, TRBD1 (5 bases). This receptor was obtained from a woman under 30 with acute or convalescent COVID-19. The CDR3 nucleotides read TGTGCCAGCAGTGAAGCATTCGCGGGGGGCAATCAGCCCCAGCATTTT. Its translation is CASSEAFAGGNQPQHF.